The rows below give T cell receptor beta chains drawn from one sample of a study of shared clonotypes between healthy human individuals. Generated by immunoSEQ multiplex PCR, the TCRdb table keeps only in-frame clones and is missing some. This sample has some 1 million clones, with about 70% found just once. Sequencing was performed on memory CD4+ T cells sorted from blood. The receptors were sampled from a man aged 18-30 years in good health. Each CDR3 is given with its conserved first and last residue. A D gene is named only where the DNA matches it firmly. The size entry is marked missing in some rows and otherwise reads once, few, many or a size class.

size: .
V: TRBV10-2
J: TRBJ1-2
D: .
CDR3: CASSEMVTRDGYTF
DNA: TGCGCCAGCAGTGAAATGGTTACTCGGGATGGCTACACCTTC

size: .
V: TRBV11-2
J: TRBJ2-7
D: TRBD2
CDR3: CASSLDGLAGVYEQYF
DNA: TGTGCCAGCAGCTTAGACGGGCTAGCGGGAGTGTACGAGCAGTACTTC

size: .
V: TRBV30
J: TRBJ2-7
D: .
CDR3: CAWSDDYEQYF
DNA: TGTGCCTGGAGTGACGACTACGAGCAGTACTTC

size: .
V: TRBV2
J: TRBJ2-3
D: TRBD1
CDR3: CASKTGMDTQYF
DNA: TGTGCCAGCAAGACAGGGATGGATACGCAGTATTTT

size: .
V: TRBV2
J: TRBJ2-3
D: .
CDR3: CASSESGGRTDTQYF
DNA: TGTGCCAGCAGTGAATCGGGGGGCCGCACAGATACGCAGTATTTT

size: .
V: TRBV9
J: TRBJ2-3
D: TRBD2
CDR3: CASSVAGGPDTQYF
DNA: TGTGCCAGCAGCGTAGCGGGGGGGCCGGATACGCAGTATTTT

size: .
V: TRBV6-4
J: TRBJ1-5
D: .
CDR3: CASSLQGSNQPQHF
DNA: TGTGCCAGCAGTCTTCAGGGCTCCAATCAGCCCCAGCATTTT

size: .
V: TRBV5-4
J: TRBJ2-2
D: .
CDR3: CASSLGVTKGTGELFF
DNA: TGTGCCAGCAGCTTGGGGGTGACCAAGGGCACCGGGGAGCTGTTTTTT

size: .
V: TRBV9
J: TRBJ1-1
D: TRBD1
CDR3: CASSVQQGATEAFF
DNA: TGTGCCAGCAGCGTTCAACAGGGGGCGACTGAAGCTTTCTTT

size: .
V: TRBV25-1
J: TRBJ2-7
D: .
CDR3: CASRSTRQATYEQYF
DNA: TGTGCCAGCAGATCGACCCGACAGGCAACCTACGAGCAGTACTTC

size: few
V: TRBV6-5
J: TRBJ1-1
D: .
CDR3: CASIGGRLMNTEAFF
DNA: TGTGCCAGCATCGGGGGGCGTTTAATGAACACTGAAGCTTTCTTT

size: once
V: TRBV4-3
J: TRBJ2-7
D: TRBD2
CDR3: CASSQGRGNPPYEQYF
DNA: TGCGCCAGCAGCCAGGGGCGGGGGAACCCACCATACGAGCAGTACTTC

size: .
V: TRBV2
J: TRBJ1-4
D: .
CDR3: CASSEGFNNEKLFF
DNA: TGTGCCAGCAGTGAAGGTTTTAACAATGAAAAACTGTTTTTT

size: once
V: TRBV7-8
J: TRBJ1-4
D: TRBD1
CDR3: CASTERQGGEKLFF
DNA: TGTGCCAGCACCGAGCGACAGGGCGGTGAAAAACTGTTTTTT

size: .
V: TRBV9
J: TRBJ1-1
D: TRBD1
CDR3: CASSPLGGTATEAFF
DNA: TGTGCCAGCAGCCCTTTGGGGGGGACAGCCACTGAAGCTTTCTTT